The 27 T cell receptor beta chains listed next were all sequenced from one sample in a study of cytomegalovirus exposure and HLA in healthy donors. Amplification used 60 Vbeta primers and 13 Jbeta primers. Clones were read by immunoSEQ multiplex PCR, and TCRdb kept only the in-frame ones, dropping some. The sample contains 150,000 or so clones, approximately 80% of which appear only once. The sequencing sample was made of PBMCs. These TCRs come from a young man in good health and CMV-seronegative.

This clone was recorded only once. The gene calls are TRBV13 and TRBJ1-2; D is perhaps TRBD1 (6 bases). CDR3 length equals 15 residues. CDR1 is PRHDT, CDR2 FYEKMQ, per germline (reference sequence). Trimming stripped 7 bases from V and 4 bases from J, with 19 bases between. CDR3 coding DNA: TGTGCCAGCACGCCTCGCGGGGGGGCTCTCTATGGCTACACCTTC. It translates to CASTPRGGALYGYTF.

The chain joins TRBV2 to TRBJ2-7, with D perhaps matching TRBD2 (5 bases). Germline assignment: CDR1 SNHLY and CDR2 FYNNEI. The CDR3 is 13 amino acids. V lost 7 bases to trimming and J lost 3 bases, with 13 bases between them. CDR3 protein: CASTEAPFYEQYF. In nucleotides, the CDR3 is TGTGCCAGCACGGAGGCGCCATTCTACGAGCAGTACTTC.

The chain combines TRBV7-9 with TRBJ2-2; D not certain. Germline V gene sequence: CDR1 SEHNR, CDR2 FQNEAQ (reference sequence). CDR3 length: 11 residues. V was cut by 3 bases and J by 7 bases, with 3 bases left in between. CDR3 sequence: CASSFRGELFF. In nucleotides, the CDR3 is TGTGCCAGCAGCTTCCGCGGGGAGCTGTTTTTT.

Points on this clone: Other DNA sequences within the sample encode an identical CDR3. This sequence joins TRBV5-1 and TRBJ1-1, with 7 bases that match TRBD1. J was trimmed by 1 base and V by 0 bases; bases with no gene match: 3. Germline CDR1 is SGHRS and CDR2 is YFSETQ. This CDR3 spans 15 amino acids. In nucleotides, the CDR3 is TGCGCCAGCAGCTTGGCCGGGACAGCGAACACTGAAGCTTTCTTT. Translated, it gives CASSLAGTANTEAFF.

CDR3 protein: CSASEGNEQYF. CDR3 in DNA: TGCAGTGCTAGCGAGGGAAACGAGCAGTACTTC. The chain couples TRBV20-1 to TRBJ2-7, with D possibly TRBD2 on 5 matching bases. V lost 3 bases and J 5 bases, leaving 8 bases between the germline ends. Germline V gene lookup returns CDR1 DFQATT and CDR2 SNEGSKA (reference sequence). CDR3 size: 11 residues.

The V call is TRBV28, the J call TRBJ1-5; maybe TRBD1 (5 bases). Trimming shortened V by 2 bases and J by 6 bases, and 14 bases separated the two germline ends. This CDR3 has 15 residues. Germline V CDR1 and CDR2: MDHEN, SYDVKM. This CDR3 is CASSLRGGQFQPQHF. The CDR3 DNA reads as TGTGCCAGCAGTTTAAGGGGAGGACAATTTCAGCCCCAGCATTTT.

This clone was seen repeatedly, ten times or more. This rearrangement joins TRBV6-1 to TRBJ1-5, with D possibly matching TRBD1 (6 bases). CDR3 length: 15 amino acids. CDR1 is MNHNS and CDR2 is SASEGT in the germline V gene. The ends were cut back, 0 bases at V and 3 bases at J, with 9 bases in the middle. The CDR3 bases are TGTGCCAGCAGTGAAGCGCCAGGGGACAATCAGCCCCAGCATTTT. As protein: CASSEAPGDNQPQHF.

V is TRBV6-5 and J is TRBJ1-6; 7 nucleotides align to TRBD1. The CDR3 extends over 14 amino acids. V trimming: 7 bases; J trimming: 7 bases; junction bases outside the gene matches: 7. The germline V gene encodes CDR1 MNHEY and CDR2 SVGAGI. CDR3 sequence reads: CASTRQGGNSPLHF. The CDR3 nucleotides are TGTGCCAGCACAAGACAGGGAGGAAATTCACCCCTCCACTTT.

The chain links TRBV29-1 to TRBJ2-2; D possibly corresponds to TRBD2 (7 bases). The germline gives CDR1 SQVTM, CDR2 ANQGSEA. The V end lost 4 bases, the J end lost 0 bases, and 9 bases lay between the germline ends. This CDR3 comprises 14 residues. The chain's CDR3 is CSVGGGPNTGELFF. The CDR3 DNA reads as TGCAGCGTTGGGGGGGGGCCGAACACCGGGGAGCTGTTTTTT.

The rearrangement uses TRBV7-2 and TRBJ2-7; TRBD1 is a possible D gene (6 bases). There are 13 residues in the CDR3. Germline V CDR1 and CDR2: SGHTA, FQGNSA. Trimming took 5 bases from V and 3 from J, leaving 11 bases between them. The CDR3 coding sequence is TGTGCCAGCAGCCGTCGACAGGTCTACGAGCAGTACTTC. Residues: CASSRRQVYEQYF.

This chain joins TRBV30 and TRBJ1-2; D uncertain. Germline CDR1 reads GTSNPN; CDR2 reads SVGIG (reference sequence). The length of the CDR3 is 11 residues. The ends were cut back, 2 bases at V and 4 bases at J, with 5 bases in the middle. As DNA, the CDR3 is TGTGCCTGGAGTCCCGTCTATGGCTACACCTTC. Its translation is CAWSPVYGYTF.

The rearrangement uses TRBV7-9 and TRBJ1-5; possible D gene TRBD1, 5 bases. Trimming removed 1 base from V and 5 bases from J, with 9 bases in between. The length of the CDR3 is 14 residues. Germline V gene sequence: CDR1 SEHNR, CDR2 FQNEAQ (reference sequence). The CDR3 DNA sequence: TGTGCCAGCAGCTTAGAGGCAGGGCATCAGCCCCAGCATTTT. It specifies CASSLEAGHQPQHF.

The V and J genes are TRBV28 and TRBJ2-7; D possibly corresponds to TRBD2 (7 bases). The CDR3 sequence is 13 residues long. Germline V CDR1 and CDR2: MDHEN, SYDVKM. Trimming took 6 bases from V and 6 from J, leaving 15 bases between them. CDR3 bases: TGTGCCAGCAGGGGGGGGGCCGGATTCGAGCAGTACTTC. As protein: CASRGGAGFEQYF.

V is TRBV19 and J is TRBJ2-7; TRBD2 matches 7 bases. After removal of 5 bases from V and 0 bases from J, the junction contained 1 base not matched to a gene. Germline CDR1 is LNHDA and CDR2 is SQIVND (reference sequence). This CDR3 is 13 amino acids long. This chain's CDR3 is CASSVAGSYEQYF. The CDR3 DNA is TGTGCCAGTAGTGTAGCGGGCTCCTACGAGCAGTACTTC.

V gene TRBV5-1 combines with J gene TRBJ2-6; possible D gene TRBD2, 7 bases. The CDR3 length is 19 residues. Germline CDR1 reads SGHRS; CDR2 reads YFSETQ. Trimming stripped 0 bases from V and 0 bases from J, with 16 bases between. CDR3 nucleotide sequence: TGCGCCAGCAGCTTGGCGGAGGGGGGGCGCTTCTCTGGGGCCAACGTCCTGACTTTC. Translating gives CASSLAEGGRFSGANVLTF.

The chain combines TRBV4-3 with TRBJ2-3, with 15 nucleotides matching TRBD2. V lost 0 bases and J lost 2; bases outside the gene matches: 3. Germline V gene data show CDR1 as LGHNA and CDR2 as YSLEER. CDR3 length: 18 amino acids. The CDR3 region is CASSQDGLAGGFTDTQYF. CDR3 DNA: TGCGCCAGCAGCCAAGATGGACTAGCGGGAGGGTTCACAGATACGCAGTATTTT.

V usage is TRBV5-4 and J usage is TRBJ2-1; 7 bases match TRBD2. Per germline, CDR1 SGHNT and CDR2 YYREEE (reference sequence). The junction had 13 bases not matched to a gene; V was cut back by 3 bases and J by 7 bases. The CDR3 extends over 16 amino acids. The CDR3 DNA reads as TGTGCCAGCAGCTCCCGGGCTCGCGGGAGTGAAAATGAGCAGTTCTTC. Translating gives CASSSRARGSENEQFF.

The chain combines TRBV6-5 with TRBJ2-6, with 7 bases identical to TRBD1. Per germline, CDR1 MNHEY and CDR2 SVGAGI. The V gene end was trimmed by 5 bases and the J gene end by 4 bases; junction bases not matched to a gene: 5. CDR3 size: 15 residues. In nucleotides, the CDR3 is TGTGCCAGCAGTATTACAGGGGAGGGGGCCAACGTCCTGACTTTC. Residues: CASSITGEGANVLTF.

This chain joins TRBV10-1 and TRBJ2-7; D is undetermined. There are 14 residues in the CDR3. Germline CDR1 and CDR2: WNHNN and SYGVQD (reference sequence). Trimming cost V 0 bases and J 3 bases, with 9 bases left between them. CDR3 sequence: CASSESYYGYEQYF. The CDR3 coding sequence is TGCGCCAGCAGTGAGTCCTACTACGGCTACGAGCAGTACTTC.

The V call is TRBV6-5, the J call TRBJ1-1; TRBD1 matches at 7 bases. The CDR3 has 13 amino acids. Germline lookup yields CDR1 MNHEY and CDR2 SVGAGI. Trimming removed 5 bases from V and 4 bases from J; junction bases left unmatched: 4. This CDR3 is CASSRGQGTEAFF. For the CDR3, the DNA is TGTGCCAGCAGTAGGGGGCAAGGCACTGAAGCTTTCTTT.

The chain uses TRBV6-5 and TRBJ2-3, with 10 bases that match TRBD2. CDR3 length: 15 amino acids. Germline V gives CDR1 MNHEY, CDR2 SVGAGI. J lost 2 bases, V lost 7 bases, and 6 bases had no gene match. Written as DNA, the CDR3 is TGTGCCAGCACCATTAGCGGGGGGCCCACAGATACGCAGTATTTT. Its protein is CASTISGGPTDTQYF.

V and J are TRBV5-1 and TRBJ2-7, with TRBD1 identical over 7 bases. The V segment lost 4 bases and the J segment 3 bases; nucleotides outside the gene matches: 13. Germline V gene lookup returns CDR1 SGHRS and CDR2 YFSETQ. The CDR3 is 16 amino acids. CDR3 sequence (DNA): TGCGCCAGCAGCCCGGACAGGATAGCGCAACACTACGAGCAGTACTTC. Translating it yields CASSPDRIAQHYEQYF.

This clone was counted between two and nine times. This sequence joins TRBV7-9 and TRBJ2-7; 7 bases map to TRBD2. In germline, CDR1 is SEHNR, CDR2 FQNEAQ (reference sequence). With 1 base clipped from V and 2 bases from J, the junction kept 5 bases outside the gene matches. The CDR3 loop spans 15 amino acids. The CDR3 nucleotides read TGTGCCAGCAGCTTAGAGCCGGGAGGCGCCTACGAGCAGTACTTC. The encoded protein is CASSLEPGGAYEQYF. The variable domain in full, completed from reference TRBV7-9 and TRBJ2-7, reads DTGVSQNPRHKITKRGQNVTFRCDPISEHNRLYWYRQTLGQGPEFLTYFQNEAQLEKSRLLSDRFSAERPKGSFSTLEIQRTEQGDSAMYLCASSLEPGGAYEQYFGPGTRLTVT.

The V and J genes are TRBV6-5 and TRBJ1-1; 7 bases align to TRBD1. This CDR3 has 15 residues. Germline CDR1 is MNHEY and CDR2 is SVGAGI. Losses at the gene ends were 6 bases for V and 6 bases for J; bases not matched to a gene: 13. The CDR3 nucleotides are TGTGCCAGCAGCAACAACAGGGGCGGTTTACCTGAAGCTTTCTTT. Translating gives CASSNNRGGLPEAFF.

The genes are TRBV28 and TRBJ2-4; 7 bases match TRBD1. CDR3 size: 15 residues. Looked up from germline, CDR1 is MDHEN and CDR2 is SYDVKM. Unmatched junction bases numbered 4, after V lost 3 bases and J lost 2 bases. The CDR3, as DNA: TGTGCCAGCAGTTTGAGGGGGCAATCCAAAAACATTCAGTACTTC. This encodes CASSLRGQSKNIQYF.

The gene calls are TRBV19 and TRBJ2-1, with TRBD2 matching 8 bases. J was trimmed by 4 bases and V by 0 bases; bases with no gene match: 5. The CDR3 runs 16 residues. CDR1 is LNHDA and CDR2 is SQIVND in the germline V gene (reference sequence). CDR3 bases: TGTGCCAGTAGTATAGATTCCGGGGGGGGGTACAATGAGCAGTTCTTC. Protein: CASSIDSGGGYNEQFF.

The chain uses TRBV7-2 and TRBJ2-7, with D tentatively TRBD1 (6 bases). Looked up from germline, CDR1 is SGHTA and CDR2 is FQGNSA. This CDR3 has 14 residues. V was cut by 0 bases and J by 3 bases, with 9 bases left in between. The CDR3 spells CASSLAGRGYEQYF. The CDR3 region has the DNA TGTGCCAGCAGCTTAGCGGGCAGGGGCTACGAGCAGTACTTC.